The source of this T cell receptor beta chain is a study of cytomegalovirus exposure and HLA in healthy donors (dated by TCRdb to 2016 to 2017). Study-wide context: According to an earlier analysis of 450 to 650 of the donors, 150 million to 200 million T cells yielded over 100 million unique TCR beta sequences and approximately 280 Gb of sequence data. In the later analysis, no new phenotypic data were used to find candidate immune exposures; instead, reliance was placed on TCR beta sequences and their occurrence across donors. In a later analysis, previously published TCR beta repertoires from fewer than 750 donors were re-analyzed and high-resolution HLA genotyping was added so that TCR occurrence patterns could be studied. The genetic ancestry cluster associated with self-reported Caucasian donors included 81% of the 398 genotyped donors. To predict cytomegalovirus infection status, the study combined high-throughput TCR immunosequencing, statistical association of individual TCRs with disease status, and machine learning. In a later genetic analysis, genome-wide SNP genotypes for about 65% of the roughly 670 donors were used, and that subset was treated as a discovery cohort. On average, roughly 200,000 unique TCR beta nucleotide sequences were sequenced per donor among more than 350 genotyped donors of the cohort, with roughly 18% of those sequences being non-productive. Donor age, sex, ethnicity and CMV serostatus were compiled alongside the repertoire data. HLA typing included class I and class II loci at four-digit resolution. Around 320 gigabases of sequencing data and roughly 90 million unique TCR sequences were included in an early release covering about 700 HLA-typed donors. All discovery cohort repertoires had been generated using a single sequencing platform. An earlier analysis of fewer than 750 of the donors used high-throughput TCR beta sequencing to judge whether each TCR beta V gene segment behaved as functional or pseudogenic. A separate validation cohort of more than 100 different subjects was used in addition to the 666-subject first cohort. The number of donors typed differed by locus, with about 629-630 for A, B, C, DRB1 and DQB1, 522 for DQA1, approximately 570 for DPA1, and roughly 450 for DPB1. Because of strong linkage in the cohort, five DR-DQ haplotypes were treated as single units for association and clustering. The study was designed to test whether signatures of past pathogen exposure could be identified by cataloging public T cell receptors. The study used immunosequencing to profile the T cell repertoires of approximately 630 subjects and linked those repertoires to cytomegalovirus serostatus.

The germline V gene (reference sequence) gives CDR1 as LNHDA and CDR2 as SQIVND. Trimming takes 5 bases from V and 2 bases from J, and the germline ends sit 10 bases apart. Counted from cysteine to phenylalanine, this CDR3 has 14 amino acids. Only the CDR3 portion is preserved as DNA: 42 bases, with reading frame beginning at the first base. With regard to this clone: What antigen it recognizes has not been identified. Per-base qualities were not stored, and no clone one base away is much larger.

General study outcomes and caveats: At a false discovery rate of 0.05, a later analysis linked 16,000 or so TCR beta sequences to specific HLA alleles. In a later genetic analysis, fewer N-insertions in productive TCRs were reported among donors in an Asian-associated ancestry cluster than the 666-donor mean. Three of the identified cytomegalovirus-associated TCR beta chains were confirmed in vitro to be specific for cytomegalovirus antigens. CMV serostatus was the only immune exposure information available for the cohort. In a later analysis, HLA-associated TCR beta chains were found to be more clonally expanded and to have lower generation probabilities than equally common non-associated chains. In a later analysis, TCR association rates were found to vary across HLA loci, with the most associated TCRs seen for DRB1 alleles and the fewest for HLA-C alleles. In the study, some 160 TCR beta chains were listed as associated with cytomegalovirus. The presence/absence analyses assumed that sequencing depth was roughly uniform across donors, and that assumption may not be true. Only TCR beta chains were sequenced in this cohort, and the absence of alpha or paired-chain data limited detectable features. Because HLA typing was missing for some donors at each locus, association tests included only the typed subset. While some public TCRs were present in many individuals, most TCR sequences turned up only very rarely across donors. A cluster of highly shared sequence variants was judged likely to represent a technical artifact of the sequencing pipeline. Strong co-occurrence of HLA alleles, especially DR and DQ, made assigning TCR associations to individual alleles difficult. Around 16 rarely observed V segments, including chromosome 9 orphons, were excluded from the earlier analysis of almost 600 of the donors because counts were too low. Linkage disequilibrium might explain the correlated functional status among segregating V segments, but an unknown experimental factor could not be excluded. Cytomegalovirus status was reported to be diagnosed by the classifier with high specificity and sensitivity in both the original and validation cohorts. According to a later analysis, parvovirus B19, influenza, CMV and Epstein-Barr virus appeared linked to several top co-occurrence clusters. The authors suggested that the approach could potentially be extended to other disease states and immunological phenotypes. The 87-base-pair reads could not distinguish some IMGT-functional V segments, including TRBV6-2 and TRBV6-3, so those segments were excluded. An association between a missense DCLRE1C variant and V-gene and J-gene trimming of TCR beta chains was found in a later genetic analysis and replicated in an independent cohort. In an earlier analysis of approximately 600 of the donors, most TCR beta V segments were observed in productive rearrangements about 87% or about 30% of the time, broadly matching IMGT annotations. A further reported finding was that TCR beta sequences accurately predicted the HLA-A and HLA-B alleles for most subjects in the first cohort. According to a later analysis, most CMV-associated TCR beta chains appeared to be HLA-restricted, and the HLA associations seemed to be driven largely by CMV exposure.

The library was built by means of the immunoSEQ multiplex PCR assay. The multiplex PCR relied on a mix of 60 forward primers for TCR Vbeta segments and 13 reverse primers for TCR Jbeta segments. Amplification of the CDR3 region of rearranged TCR beta genes was performed with a multiplex PCR assay on genomic DNA. The Illumina HiSeq System was used to sequence the amplified TCR beta libraries as 87-base-pair reads. For the original study's pipeline: A later analysis counted approximately 74 million unique TCR beta chains across the 666 repertoires, and 10 million to 11 million of these chains were shared by at least two donors. To remove PCR and sequencing errors, raw reads were error-corrected and collapsed into unique sequences using a nearest-neighbor algorithm that merged closely related sequences. CDR3 sequences were aligned to IMGT reference sequences to assign V, D and J gene segments. For a sequence to be retained, at least a six-nucleotide match to both a V gene segment and a J gene segment was required. Rearrangements were classified as productive when the CDR3 lacked stop codons and remained in frame with V and J, and all other rearrangements were classified as non-productive. Following IMGT convention, CDR3 was defined as the stretch from the second conserved V-encoded cysteine to the conserved J-encoded phenylalanine. The earlier analysis of about 530 of the donors excluded any sequence lacking an unambiguous match to a single V gene segment. An earlier analysis of under 750 of the donors called V segments functional above 56.7% productive rearrangements and segregating when the between-donor standard deviation exceeded 5%. A statistical classification framework was developed to diagnose cytomegalovirus status using the catalog of TCR beta chain sequences. V and J gene assignment, in a later analysis, came from comparing TCR nucleotide sequences with IMGT/GENE-DB human TR gene sequences. A later analysis assigned CDR3 sequences and most-parsimonious VDJ recombination scenarios with the TCRdist pipeline. A later analysis defined each TCR beta chain by its CDR3 amino acid sequence plus V-gene family, and excluded reads lacking a unique V-gene family. As a way to deal with suspected cross-contamination and a sequencing artifact, a later analysis dropped roughly 620 nucleotide sequences that were highly shared and had low generation probability. In a later analysis, a clonal expansion index was calculated for each public chain from normalized within-repertoire ranks of inferred template counts. A later analysis computed generation probabilities with a VDJ recombination model fitted to out-of-frame rearrangements, and checked the results against IGoR. In a later analysis, TCR-TCR, TCR-HLA and TCR-CMV co-occurrence was scored with hypergeometric tests, and a repertoire-size bias correction was applied to TCR pairs. A later analysis estimated false discovery rates by permuting HLA or CMV assignments 20 times. A later analysis grouped co-occurring TCRs with DBSCAN, adding TCRdist sequence similarity when clustering within HLA-allele-positive subsets. For co-occurrence clustering, repertoires with fewer than 30,000 or more than 120,000 public chains were excluded, along with several repertoires with anomalous nucleotide sharing. TCRdb obtained this table from immuneACCESS and retained in-frame rearrangements with V and J assigned. These tables miss some clones; where compared with another copy, unresolved V genes account for less than half of the shortfall, and the remainder is unexplained. V and J calls and clone size are those listed in that table; D and trimming were worked out from the DNA. The sample records 150,000 to 200,000 clones, around 80% of which are singletons. The ten largest clonotypes hold approximately 6.8% of the sample.

In total, 500 to 700 healthy bone marrow donors made up the cohort. Cohort members were all nominally healthy when sampled, although unrecorded immune exposures were likely present. The donor was CMV seropositive and was included in the group of 250 to 350 seropositive cohort members. A peripheral blood sample was provided by each donor, and peripheral blood mononuclear cells were used for TCR beta sequencing. The Qiagen DNeasy Blood Extraction Kit was used to extract genomic DNA from the blood cell samples. Sequenced material: PBMCs. The receptor was isolated from a woman aged 40 to 55 in good health and CMV-seropositive. The chain employs TRBV19 and TRBJ1-5, with the D gene call left open. The CDR3 corresponds to CASSETGGNQPQHF. The sequenced DNA: TGTGCCAGTAGTGAAACCGGGGGCAATCAGCCCCAGCATTTT.